This TCR beta chain was observed in a study of PD-1 blockade in mismatch repair-deficient tumors. Whole-study findings and limits: Rapid post-treatment expansion, then contraction, generally preceding radiologic response, marked tumor-resident clones.

Regarding time point: approximately eleven-day in vitro stimulation with candidate neoantigen peptide 4. All patients were mismatch repair deficient, assessed by either PCR or immunohistochemistry. Each of over five ELISpot-reactive candidate peptides was used for approximately 11-day stimulation. CDR1 is ENHRY and CDR2 is SYGVKD in the germline V gene. With V trimmed by 0 bases and J by 0 bases, 10 bases remained unmatched. This CDR3 contains 19 residues. Comments on this clone: Its matching antigen is unknown.

Some clones are missing from TCRdb's copy, which holds only in-frame ones; the method was immunoSEQ multiplex PCR. The top ten hold about a fifth of the sample, which has 14,000 or so clones, roughly 84% seen once. The sample in question was cells cultured in vitro, obtained from a patient treated with pembrolizumab. The sequence derives from an adult with mismatch repair-deficient cancer. The chain employs TRBV10-3 and TRBJ2-1, with 8 nucleotides matching TRBD2. Written as DNA, the CDR3 is TGTGCCATCAGTGAGTCGATCTCCCAAGGACTAGCCTCCTACAATGAGCAGTTCTTC. Its protein product is CAISESISQGLASYNEQFF.